The sequence of this TCR beta chain was determined in a study of control samples from healthy donors and cancer patients. The V end lost 4 bases, the J end lost 2 bases, and 9 bases lay between the germline ends. CDR1 SNHLY and CDR2 FYNNEI come from the germline V gene. The CDR3 has 14 amino acids. Assay: immunoSEQ multiplex PCR; the TCRdb copy retains only in-frame clones and omits some. The table includes about 220,000 clones, roughly 94% detected once. This sequence joins TRBV2 and TRBJ1-3; no clear D. The sample taken for sequencing was blood. The clonotype originates from a man aged 45-65 years in good health. The CDR3 DNA reads as TGTGCCAGCAGTGTTGTTTCAACTGGAAACACCATATATTTT. Translation: CASSVVSTGNTIYF.